These T cell receptor beta chains were read from a single sample in a study of T cells expressing NK-cell markers. TCRdb reprocessed the 5' RACE reads and keeps a single row for each CDR3 protein, giving no DNA. Found here are about 260,000 distinct CDR3 sequences; the top ten clones hold around 4.2%. The sample comprised blood T cells: a sorted CD56 or NKG2C T cell subset, CD4+ or CD8+ T cells, or bulk PBMC T cells (not recorded which). These receptors were obtained from a woman between 18 and 70 years old in good health. The CDR3 runs from the conserved cysteine through the conserved F or W.

v_gene	j_gene	CDR3aa
TRBV7-2	TRBJ1-5	CASSLASQPQHF
TRBV10-2	TRBJ1-1	CASSDRGREAFF
TRBV20-1	TRBJ2-5	CSARTSGRKETQYF
TRBV6-2/TRBV6-3	TRBJ2-4	CASRRMGQGKNIQYF
TRBV4-1	TRBJ2-1	CASSQVGLAGEGSYNEQFF
TRBV4-3	TRBJ2-1	CASSQDVGGRENNEQFF
TRBV12-3/TRBV12-4	TRBJ2-3	CASSSATGVSGSTQYF
TRBV6-2/TRBV6-3	TRBJ2-1	CASSYSSYNEQFF
TRBV20-1	TRBJ2-3	CSAHSPSGGHTDTQYF
TRBV2	TRBJ1-5	CASSYGQGGNQPQHF
TRBV5-4	TRBJ2-1	CASSLGTGRSYNEQFF
TRBV29-1	TRBJ2-2	CSVEGTDNTGELFF
TRBV7-2	TRBJ1-1	CASSLDGARTEAFF
TRBV4-2	TRBJ2-3	CASSQDTGAGKNTDTQYF
TRBV18	TRBJ1-6	CASSPHERSPLHF
TRBV19	TRBJ2-7	CASSIGPDREPYEQYF
TRBV7-2	TRBJ2-1	CASSLTQSSYNEQFF
TRBV20-1	TRBJ2-5	CSVGQATETQYF
TRBV29-1	TRBJ2-3	CSFLAATDTQYF
TRBV10-3	TRBJ2-3	CAISGQGATPKSTDTQYF
TRBV18	TRBJ2-3	CASSPGLTDTQYF
TRBV4-3	TRBJ2-3	CASSQDQGYSTDTQYF
TRBV6-1	TRBJ1-6	CASSERTGKNSPLHF
TRBV20-1	TRBJ2-5	CSARAGGSQTQYF
TRBV6-1	TRBJ1-6	CASRTDRRNNSPLHF
TRBV11-2	TRBJ1-2	CASSFSPGLRSNYGYTF
TRBV20-1	TRBJ2-7	CSARDARGYEQYF
TRBV7-6	TRBJ1-1	CASSLVGESTEAFF
TRBV5-8	TRBJ1-6	CASSLGTGPSSPLHF
TRBV5-1	TRBJ1-4	CASSQTGGTNEKLFF
TRBV10-3	TRBJ2-5	CAISPGKETQYF
TRBV11-2	TRBJ2-3	CASSLGGAWEVGTDTQYF
TRBV5-1	TRBJ1-1	CASSLGDMNTEAFF
TRBV20-1	TRBJ2-1	CRPGGPYNEQFF
TRBV16	TRBJ1-3	CASSSGQSSGNTIYF
TRBV7-2	TRBJ2-3	CASSPYYTDTQYF